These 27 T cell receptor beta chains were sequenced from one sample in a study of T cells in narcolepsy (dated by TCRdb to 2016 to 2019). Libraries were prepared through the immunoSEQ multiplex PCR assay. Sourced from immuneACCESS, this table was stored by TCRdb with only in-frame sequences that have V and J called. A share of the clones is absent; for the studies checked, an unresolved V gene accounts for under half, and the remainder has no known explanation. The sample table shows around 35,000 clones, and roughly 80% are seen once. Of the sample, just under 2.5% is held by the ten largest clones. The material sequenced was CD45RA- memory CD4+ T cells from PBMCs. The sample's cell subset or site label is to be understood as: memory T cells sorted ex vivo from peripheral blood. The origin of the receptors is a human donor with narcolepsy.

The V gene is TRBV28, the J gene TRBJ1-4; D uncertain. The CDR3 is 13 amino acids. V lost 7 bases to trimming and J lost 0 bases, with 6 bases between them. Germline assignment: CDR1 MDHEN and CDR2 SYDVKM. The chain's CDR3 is CASNLSTNEKLFF. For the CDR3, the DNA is TGTGCCAGCAACCTTTCAACTAATGAAAAACTGTTTTTT. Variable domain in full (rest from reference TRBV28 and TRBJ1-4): DVKVTQSSRYLVKRTGEKVFLECVQDMDHENMFWYRQDPGLGLRLIYFSYDVKMKEKGDIPEGYSVSREKKERFSLILESASTNQTSMYLCASNLSTNEKLFFGSGTQLSVL.

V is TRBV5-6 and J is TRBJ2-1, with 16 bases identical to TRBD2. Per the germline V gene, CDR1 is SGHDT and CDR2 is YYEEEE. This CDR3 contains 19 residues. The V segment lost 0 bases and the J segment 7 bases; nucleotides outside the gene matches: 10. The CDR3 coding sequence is TGTGCCAGCAGCTTGGGTCTCCCGTCGGGACTAGCGGGGGGGAATGAGCAGTTCTTC. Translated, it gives CASSLGLPSGLAGGNEQFF.

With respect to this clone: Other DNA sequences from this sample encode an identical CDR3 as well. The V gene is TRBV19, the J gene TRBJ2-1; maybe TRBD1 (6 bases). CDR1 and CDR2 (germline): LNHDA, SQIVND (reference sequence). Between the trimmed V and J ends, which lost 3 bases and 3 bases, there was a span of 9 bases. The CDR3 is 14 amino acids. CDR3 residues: CASSISTGYNEQFF. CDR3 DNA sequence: TGTGCCAGTAGTATCTCGACAGGCTACAATGAGCAGTTCTTC. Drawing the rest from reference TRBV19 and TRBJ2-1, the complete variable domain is DGGITQSPKYLFRKEGQNVTLSCEQNLNHDAMYWYRQDPGQGLRLIYYSQIVNDFQKGDIAEGYSVSREKKESFPLTVTSAQKNPTAFYLCASSISTGYNEQFFGPGTRLTVL.

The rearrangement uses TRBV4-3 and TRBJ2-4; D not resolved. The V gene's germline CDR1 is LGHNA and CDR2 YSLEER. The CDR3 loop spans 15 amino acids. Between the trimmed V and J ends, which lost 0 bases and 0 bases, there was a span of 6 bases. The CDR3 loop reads CASSQERTAKNIQYF. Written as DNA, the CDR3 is TGCGCCAGCAGCCAAGAACGGACAGCCAAAAACATTCAGTACTTC.

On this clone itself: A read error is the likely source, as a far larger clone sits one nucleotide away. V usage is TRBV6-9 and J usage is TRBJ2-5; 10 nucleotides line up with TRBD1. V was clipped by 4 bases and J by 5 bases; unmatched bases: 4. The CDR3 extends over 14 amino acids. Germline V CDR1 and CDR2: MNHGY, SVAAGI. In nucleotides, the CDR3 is TGTGCCAGCAGTTGGGGACAGGGGCAGGAGACCCAGTACTTC. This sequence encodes CASSWGQGQETQYF.

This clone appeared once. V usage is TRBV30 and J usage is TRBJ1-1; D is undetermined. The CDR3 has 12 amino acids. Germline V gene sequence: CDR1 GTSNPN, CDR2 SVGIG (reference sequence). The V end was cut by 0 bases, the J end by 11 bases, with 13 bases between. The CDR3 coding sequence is TGTGCCTGGAGTGTTTCCGCAGAAAAGGCTTTCTTT. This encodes CAWSVSAEKAFF.

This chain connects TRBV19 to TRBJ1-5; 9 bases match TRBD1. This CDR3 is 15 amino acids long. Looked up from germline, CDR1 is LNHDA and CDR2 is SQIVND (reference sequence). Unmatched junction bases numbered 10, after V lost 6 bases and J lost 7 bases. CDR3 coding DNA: TGTGCCAGTAGCATAAGGACAGGGGAAGGCCAGCCCCAGCATTTT. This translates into CASSIRTGEGQPQHF.

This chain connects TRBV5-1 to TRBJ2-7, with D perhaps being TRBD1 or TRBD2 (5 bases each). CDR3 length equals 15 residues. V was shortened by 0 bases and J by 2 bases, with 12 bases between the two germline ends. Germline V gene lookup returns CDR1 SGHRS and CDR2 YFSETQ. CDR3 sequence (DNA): TGCGCCAGCAGCTTGGCCGGGGCAAGGACCTACGAGCAGTACTTC. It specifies CASSLAGARTYEQYF.

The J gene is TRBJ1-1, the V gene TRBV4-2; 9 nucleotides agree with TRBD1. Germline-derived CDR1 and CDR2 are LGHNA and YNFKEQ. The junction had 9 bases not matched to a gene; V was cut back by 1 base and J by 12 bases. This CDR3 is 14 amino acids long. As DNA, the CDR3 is TGTGCCAGCAGCCAAGGGACAGGGGCCCGGGGTCCTTTCTTT. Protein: CASSQGTGARGPFF.

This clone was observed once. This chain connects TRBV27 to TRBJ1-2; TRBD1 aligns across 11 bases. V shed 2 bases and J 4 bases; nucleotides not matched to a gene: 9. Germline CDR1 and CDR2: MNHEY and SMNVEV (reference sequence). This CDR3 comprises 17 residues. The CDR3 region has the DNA TGTGCCAGCAGTTTACGAGGGACAGGGGGAGGGGGCTATGGCTACACCTTC. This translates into CASSLRGTGGGGYGYTF.

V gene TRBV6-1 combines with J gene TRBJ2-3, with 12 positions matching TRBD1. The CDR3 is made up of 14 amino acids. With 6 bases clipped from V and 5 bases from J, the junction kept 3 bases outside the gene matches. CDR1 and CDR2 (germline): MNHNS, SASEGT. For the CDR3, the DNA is TGTGCCAGCAGCGGGACAGGGGGCGAAGATACGCAGTATTTT. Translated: CASSGTGGEDTQYF.

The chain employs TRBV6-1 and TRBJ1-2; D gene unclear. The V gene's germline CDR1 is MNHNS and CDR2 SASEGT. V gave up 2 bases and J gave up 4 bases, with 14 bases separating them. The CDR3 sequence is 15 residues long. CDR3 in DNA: TGTGCCAGCAGTGAATTTATAGTAAGCTCCTATGGCTACACCTTC. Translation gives CASSEFIVSSYGYTF.

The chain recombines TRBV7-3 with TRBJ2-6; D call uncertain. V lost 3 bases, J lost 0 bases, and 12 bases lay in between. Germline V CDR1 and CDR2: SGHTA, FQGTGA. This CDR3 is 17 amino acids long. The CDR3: CASSFGSINSGANVLTF. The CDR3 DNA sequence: TGTGCCAGCAGCTTTGGATCCATCAACTCTGGGGCCAACGTCCTGACTTTC.

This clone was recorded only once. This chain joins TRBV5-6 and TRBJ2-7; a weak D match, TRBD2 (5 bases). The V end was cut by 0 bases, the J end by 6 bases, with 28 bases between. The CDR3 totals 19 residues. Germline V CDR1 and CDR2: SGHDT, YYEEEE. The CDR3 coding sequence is TGTGCCAGCAGCTTGGTAGAAAGCTGGGCCACTCGGACTCGAGGCGAGCAGTACTTC. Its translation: CASSLVESWATRTRGEQYF.

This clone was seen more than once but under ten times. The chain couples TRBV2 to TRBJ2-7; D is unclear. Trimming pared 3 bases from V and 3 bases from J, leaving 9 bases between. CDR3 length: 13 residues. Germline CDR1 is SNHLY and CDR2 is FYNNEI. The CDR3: CASSDPERYEQYF. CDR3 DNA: TGTGCCAGCAGTGACCCTGAACGCTACGAGCAGTACTTC.

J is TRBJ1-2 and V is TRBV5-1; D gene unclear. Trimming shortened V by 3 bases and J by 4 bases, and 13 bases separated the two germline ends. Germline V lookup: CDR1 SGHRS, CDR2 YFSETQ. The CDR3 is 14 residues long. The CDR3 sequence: CASSSLGVGYGYTF. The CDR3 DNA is TGCGCCAGCAGCTCTCTCGGGGTGGGCTATGGCTACACCTTC.

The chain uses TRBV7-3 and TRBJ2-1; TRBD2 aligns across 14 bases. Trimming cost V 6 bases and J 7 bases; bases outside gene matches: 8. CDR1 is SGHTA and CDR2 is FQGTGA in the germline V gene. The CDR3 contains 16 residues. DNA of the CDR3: TGTGCCAGCAGTTCGGGACTAGCGGGAGTGGGGAATGAGCAGTTCTTC. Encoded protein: CASSSGLAGVGNEQFF.

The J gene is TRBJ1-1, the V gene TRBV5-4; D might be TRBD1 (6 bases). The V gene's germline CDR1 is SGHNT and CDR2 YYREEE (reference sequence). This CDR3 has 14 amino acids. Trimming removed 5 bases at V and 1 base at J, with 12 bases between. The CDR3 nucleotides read TGTGCCAGCAGTAGCAGGGGCGCGAACACTGAAGCTTTCTTT. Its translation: CASSSRGANTEAFF.

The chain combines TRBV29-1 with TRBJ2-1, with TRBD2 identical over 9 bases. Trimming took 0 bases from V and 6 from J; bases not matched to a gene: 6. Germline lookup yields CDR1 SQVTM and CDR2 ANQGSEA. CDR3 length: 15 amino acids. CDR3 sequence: CSVEDRASGINEQFF. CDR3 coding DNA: TGCAGCGTTGAAGATCGGGCTAGCGGGATCAATGAGCAGTTCTTC.

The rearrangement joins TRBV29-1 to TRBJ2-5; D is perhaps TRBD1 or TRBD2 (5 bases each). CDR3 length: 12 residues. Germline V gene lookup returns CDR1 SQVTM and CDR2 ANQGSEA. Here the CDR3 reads CSHLGAAETQYF. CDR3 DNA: TGCAGTCATCTCGGGGCCGCAGAGACCCAGTACTTC.

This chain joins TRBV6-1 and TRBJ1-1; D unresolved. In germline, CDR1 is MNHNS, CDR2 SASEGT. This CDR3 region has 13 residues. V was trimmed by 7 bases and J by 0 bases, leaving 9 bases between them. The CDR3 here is CASTWTVNTEAFF. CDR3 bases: TGTGCCAGCACATGGACGGTGAACACTGAAGCTTTCTTT.

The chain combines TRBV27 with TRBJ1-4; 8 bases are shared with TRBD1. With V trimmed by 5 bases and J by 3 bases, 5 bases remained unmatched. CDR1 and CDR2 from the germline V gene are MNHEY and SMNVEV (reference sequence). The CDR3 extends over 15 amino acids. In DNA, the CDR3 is TGTGCCAGCAGTCTCGGACAGGGTGCTAATGAAAAACTGTTTTTT. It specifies CASSLGQGANEKLFF.

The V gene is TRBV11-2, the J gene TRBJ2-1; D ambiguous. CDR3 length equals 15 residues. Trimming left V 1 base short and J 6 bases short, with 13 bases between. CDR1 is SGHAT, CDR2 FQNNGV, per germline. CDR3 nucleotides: TGTGCCAGCAGCTTAGGACCCGAAGGCGGCAATGAGCAGTTCTTC. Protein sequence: CASSLGPEGGNEQFF.

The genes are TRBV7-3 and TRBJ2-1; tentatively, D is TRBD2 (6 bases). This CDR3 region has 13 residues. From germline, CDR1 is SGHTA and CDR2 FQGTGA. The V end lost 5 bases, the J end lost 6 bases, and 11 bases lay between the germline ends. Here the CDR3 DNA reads TGTGCCAGCAGCGGATTCGGGAGCAATGAGCAGTTCTTC. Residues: CASSGFGSNEQFF. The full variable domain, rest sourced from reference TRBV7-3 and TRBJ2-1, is GAGVSQTPSNKVTEKGKYVELRCDPISGHTALYWYRQSLGQGPEFLIYFQGTGAADDSGLPNDRFFAVRPEGSVSTLKIQRTERGDSAVYLCASSGFGSNEQFFGPGTRLTVL.

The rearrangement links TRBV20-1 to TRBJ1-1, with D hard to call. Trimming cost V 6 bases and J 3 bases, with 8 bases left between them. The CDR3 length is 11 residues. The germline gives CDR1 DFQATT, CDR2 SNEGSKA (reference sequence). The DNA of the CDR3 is TGCAGTGCCACCGCTTACACTGAAGCTTTCTTT. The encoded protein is CSATAYTEAFF.

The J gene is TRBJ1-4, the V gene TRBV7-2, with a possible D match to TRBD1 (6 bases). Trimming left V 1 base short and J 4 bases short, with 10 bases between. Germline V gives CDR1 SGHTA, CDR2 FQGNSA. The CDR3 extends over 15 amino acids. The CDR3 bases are TGTGCCAGCAGCTTAGGGGGGGCAGTTAATGAAAAACTGTTTTTT. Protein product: CASSLGGAVNEKLFF.

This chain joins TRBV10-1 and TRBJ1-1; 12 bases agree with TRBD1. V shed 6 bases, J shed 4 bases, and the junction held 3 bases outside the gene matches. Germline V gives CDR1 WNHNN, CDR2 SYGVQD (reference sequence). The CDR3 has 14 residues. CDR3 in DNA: TGCGCCAGCAGGGGACAGGGGGCCGGCACTGAAGCTTTCTTT. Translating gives CASRGQGAGTEAFF.